This is a list of T cell receptor beta chains from one sample in a study of metastatic and nonmetastatic thyroid tumors. MiXCR re-clonotyped the PCR reads for TCRdb. The sample includes about 69,000 clones, more than 13% of them seen just once. Sequences were obtained from blood. The receptors were gathered from a male donor with papillary thyroid cancer or a benign thyroid nodule (not recorded which). Some clones in this sample may be carry-over from other donors' samples. CDR3s include the opening cysteine and the closing phenylalanine or tryptophan. D genes are given only for firm matches. Clone size, where shown, is once, few, many, or a class for clones that have expanded.

d_gene,v_gene,abundance,j_gene,CDR3aa,CDR3nt
.,TRBV2,.,TRBJ2-3,CASSEAKGGSTDTQYF,TGTGCCAGCAGTGAAGCAAAAGGCGGTAGCACAGATACGCAGTATTTT
TRBD1,TRBV6-1,many,TRBJ1-6,CASTEEGQISGPLHF,TGTGCCAGCACCGAAGAGGGACAGATAAGTGGGCCCCTCCACTTT
.,TRBV5-4,many,TRBJ1-1,CASSADTEAFF,TGTGCCAGCAGTGCGGACACTGAAGCTTTCTTT
TRBD1,TRBV7-6,many,TRBJ2-3,CASSHLGQGVGDTQYF,TGTGCCAGCAGCCACTTGGGACAGGGCGTCGGAGATACGCAGTATTTT
TRBD2,TRBV6-4,many,TRBJ2-3,CASTGTSRTDTQYF,TGTGCCAGCACCGGGACTAGTCGCACAGATACGCAGTATTTT
.,TRBV6-1,many,TRBJ2-5,CASSEGTIQGETQYF,TGTGCCAGCAGTGAAGGGACTATCCAGGGGGAGACCCAGTACTTC
TRBD1,TRBV28,many,TRBJ1-2,CASSYLRDSYGYTF,TGTGCCAGCAGTTACCTCCGGGACAGCTATGGCTACACCTTC
.,TRBV9,many,TRBJ2-3,CASSVAGFNADTQYF,TGTGCCAGCAGCGTAGCAGGGTTTAATGCAGATACGCAGTATTTT
.,TRBV9,many,TRBJ1-3,CASSVVSGTSSGNTIYF,TGTGCCAGCAGCGTAGTCTCCGGGACCAGCTCTGGAAACACCATATATTTT
.,TRBV6-5,many,TRBJ2-2,CASSYRADYTGELFF,TGTGCCAGCAGTTACCGGGCGGACTACACCGGGGAGCTGTTTTTT
TRBD2,TRBV6-4,many,TRBJ2-3,CASSDSHGREPHSTDTQYF,TGTGCCAGCAGTGACTCGCATGGGCGGGAGCCCCATAGCACAGATACGCAGTATTTT
.,TRBV20-1,many,TRBJ2-2,CSATSYEPDTGELFF,TGCAGTGCGACCTCATACGAACCGGACACCGGGGAGCTGTTTTTT
.,TRBV28,many,TRBJ1-1,CASSLENTEAFF,TGTGCCAGCAGTTTAGAGAACACTGAAGCTTTCTTT
.,TRBV27,many,TRBJ1-1,CASSLGQGNTEAFF,TGTGCCAGCAGTTTAGGGCAGGGAAACACTGAAGCTTTCTTT
.,TRBV15,.,TRBJ2-1,CATWASGSYNEQFF,TGTGCCACCTGGGCTTCCGGCTCCTACAATGAGCAGTTCTTC
.,TRBV7-2,.,TRBJ1-4,CASSLGGQGSNEKLFF,TGTGCCAGCAGCTTAGGCGGCCAGGGATCCAATGAAAAACTGTTTTTT
TRBD1,TRBV7-2,many,TRBJ1-2,CASSWTQGPYGYTF,TGTGCCAGCAGCTGGACACAGGGGCCCTATGGCTACACCTTC
.,TRBV9,many,TRBJ2-2,CASSVGYLASGELFF,TGTGCCAGCAGCGTAGGCTATCTAGCGTCCGGGGAGCTGTTTTTT
.,TRBV20-1,many,TRBJ2-1,CSAASRHESYNEQFF,TGCAGTGCGGCATCTCGTCACGAGTCCTACAATGAGCAGTTCTTC
.,TRBV6-1,.,TRBJ1-2,CASTKIPDTLDYGYTF,TGTGCCAGCACTAAAATCCCGGACACCCTTGACTATGGCTACACCTTC
.,TRBV7-2,many,TRBJ2-7,CASSLWGSGYEQYF,TGTGCCAGCAGCTTATGGGGGTCGGGGTACGAGCAGTACTTC
.,TRBV6-5,few,TRBJ2-1,CASGYGGGQFF,TGTGCCAGCGGTTATGGGGGTGGGCAGTTCTTC
.,TRBV27,many,TRBJ1-5,CASSPRPGADQPQHF,TGTGCCAGCAGTCCGAGACCGGGGGCGGATCAGCCCCAGCATTTT
.,TRBV13,.,TRBJ1-1,CASSPLSAGANTEAFF,TGTGCCAGCAGCCCGTTAAGTGCGGGGGCGAACACTGAAGCTTTCTTT
.,TRBV4-1,many,TRBJ2-2,CASSQEWGNTGELFF,TGCGCCAGCAGCCAAGAATGGGGGAACACCGGGGAGCTGTTTTTT
.,TRBV5-6,many,TRBJ2-3,CASSPVGNREYTDTQYF,TGTGCCAGCAGCCCGGTCGGTAACAGGGAATACACAGATACGCAGTATTTT
.,TRBV24-1,many,TRBJ1-1,CATSDFQNTEAFF,TGTGCCACCAGTGATTTCCAGAACACTGAAGCTTTCTTT
.,TRBV28,many,TRBJ2-1,CASSGASAYNEQFF,TGTGCCAGCAGTGGGGCTAGCGCCTACAATGAGCAGTTCTTC
.,TRBV7-9,many,TRBJ1-4,CASSEGQLNEKLFF,TGTGCCAGCAGCGAAGGACAGCTCAATGAAAAACTGTTTTTT
.,TRBV10-3,medium-sized,TRBJ2-7,CAIRLGLPYEQYF,TGTGCCATCAGACTAGGGCTACCCTACGAGCAGTACTTC
.,TRBV12-3/TRBV12-4,many,TRBJ1-2,CASSVGHGYTF,TGTGCCAGCTCGGTGGGGCACGGCTACACCTTC
.,TRBV11-2,many,TRBJ1-4,CASSRTAGTNEKLFF,TGTGCCAGCAGCCGGACAGCGGGGACTAATGAAAAACTGTTTTTT
.,TRBV19,many,TRBJ1-2,CASSIIEINYGYTF,TGTGCCAGTAGTATTATTGAAATAAACTATGGCTACACCTTC
TRBD2,TRBV27,once,TRBJ2-1,CASSLAGGFYNEQFF,TGTGCCAGCAGTTTGGCGGGAGGCTTCTACAATGAGCAGTTCTTC
.,TRBV27,many,TRBJ1-3,CASSLSGAIGNTIYF,TGTGCCAGCAGTCTCTCGGGGGCAATTGGAAACACCATATATTTT
TRBD2,TRBV27,many,TRBJ2-1,CASSLLGRENEQFF,TGTGCCAGCAGTTTACTCGGGAGGGAAAATGAGCAGTTCTTC
TRBD2,TRBV7-9,many,TRBJ2-1,CASSLVGAGGVNEQFF,TGTGCCAGCAGCTTAGTTGGAGCGGGAGGGGTTAATGAGCAGTTCTTC
.,TRBV5-1,few,TRBJ2-4,CASSFNPLGDPNIQYF,TGCGCCAGCAGCTTTAACCCTCTAGGAGATCCCAACATTCAGTACTTC
TRBD2,TRBV12-3/TRBV12-4,many,TRBJ2-3,CASRGAGVPLYTDTQYF,TGTGCCAGCAGGGGAGCGGGAGTTCCTCTCTACACAGATACGCAGTATTTT
.,TRBV18,few,TRBJ2-3,CASSPVGGQADTQYF,TGTGCCAGCTCACCAGTGGGAGGCCAGGCAGATACGCAGTATTTT
TRBD2,TRBV6-4,few,TRBJ2-2,CASSAFIGGNTWELFF,TGTGCCAGCAGTGCTTTCATCGGGGGGAACACCTGGGAGCTGTTTTTT
TRBD1,TRBV6-1,many,TRBJ1-2,CASSPLTGGDGGYTF,TGTGCCAGCAGTCCCCTGACAGGGGGCGACGGTGGCTACACCTTC
.,TRBV28,few,TRBJ1-6,CASGMTLHF,TGTGCCAGCGGGATGACCCTCCACTTT
.,TRBV18,many,TRBJ2-3,CASSPRTDLTDTQYF,TGTGCCAGCTCACCGAGGACCGACCTCACAGATACGCAGTATTTT
.,TRBV2,few,TRBJ1-6,CASSVHSSYNSPLHF,TGTGCCAGCAGTGTACACAGCTCCTATAATTCACCCCTCCACTTT
TRBD1,TRBV27,many,TRBJ1-4,CASSWTGRNEKLFF,TGTGCCAGCAGTTGGACAGGGAGGAATGAAAAACTGTTTTTT
TRBD1,TRBV29-1,many,TRBJ1-1,CSIWGGQGAMNTEAFF,TGCAGCATTTGGGGGGGACAGGGGGCGATGAACACTGAAGCTTTCTTT
.,TRBV29-1,many,TRBJ1-2,CSVEGGPFDGYTF,TGCAGCGTTGAGGGGGGCCCCTTCGACGGCTACACCTTC
.,TRBV6-5,few,TRBJ2-1,CASSYTAGTWVNEQFF,TGTGCCAGCAGTTACACCGCCGGGACATGGGTCAATGAGCAGTTCTTC
.,TRBV18,many,TRBJ2-7,CASSTGTGTREQYF,TGTGCCAGCTCGACCGGCACTGGTACCCGCGAGCAGTACTTC